These 3 T cell receptor beta chains were sequenced from one sample in a study of beta chain features in type 1 diabetes. These TCRs' antigens remain unknown. The study reverse transcribed the entire isolated RNA, so it sequenced expressed TCRB transcripts. Libraries were prepared by immunoSEQ multiplex PCR; TCRdb keeps only in-frame clonotypes and omits some of them. The sample lists about 650,000 clones, around an eighth occurring once. Findings of the study overall: In all four CD4+ subsets, TCRB CDR3 length was significantly, moderately reduced in type 1 diabetes.

The sample taken for sequencing was naive CD4+ T cells from blood. These receptors were taken from a man younger than 40 with type 1 diabetes.

There are a few counts of this clone. The chain links TRBV28 to TRBJ1-2; tentative D call: TRBD1 (6 bases). From germline, CDR1 is MDHEN and CDR2 SYDVKM. This CDR3 is built from 11 residues. CDR3 region: CVGGGNYGYTF. The CDR3 coding sequence is TGTGTTGGAGGGGGGAACTATGGCTACACCTTC.

A few counts support this clone. The J gene is TRBJ2-1, the V gene TRBV28, with D unclear. With 7 bases removed from V and 7 bases from J, the gap between germline ends came to 20 bases. Looked up from germline, CDR1 is MDHEN and CDR2 is SYDVKM. There are 15 residues in the CDR3. CDR3 residues: CASKTGRAAENEQFF. In DNA, the CDR3 is TGTGCCAGCAAAACCGGACGGGCCGCTGAAAATGAGCAGTTCTTC.

This chain connects TRBV7-2 to TRBJ1-2; possibly TRBD1 for D (5 bases). Germline V gene lookup returns CDR1 SGHTA and CDR2 FQGNSA. The germline V and J ends were trimmed by 7 bases and 5 bases, with 20 bases remaining between them. This CDR3 is 15 amino acids long. CDR3 bases: TGTGCCAGCACAACACAGGAGCGGGCGCGTTATGGCTACACCTTC. This sequence encodes CASTTQERARYGYTF. The complete variable domain, with remaining parts taken from reference TRBV7-2 and TRBJ1-2, reads GAGVSQSPSNKVTEKGKDVELRCDPISGHTALYWYRQSLGQGLEFLIYFQGNSAPDKSGLPSDRFSAERTGGSVSTLTIQRTQQEDSAVYLCASTTQERARYGYTFGSGTRLTVV.